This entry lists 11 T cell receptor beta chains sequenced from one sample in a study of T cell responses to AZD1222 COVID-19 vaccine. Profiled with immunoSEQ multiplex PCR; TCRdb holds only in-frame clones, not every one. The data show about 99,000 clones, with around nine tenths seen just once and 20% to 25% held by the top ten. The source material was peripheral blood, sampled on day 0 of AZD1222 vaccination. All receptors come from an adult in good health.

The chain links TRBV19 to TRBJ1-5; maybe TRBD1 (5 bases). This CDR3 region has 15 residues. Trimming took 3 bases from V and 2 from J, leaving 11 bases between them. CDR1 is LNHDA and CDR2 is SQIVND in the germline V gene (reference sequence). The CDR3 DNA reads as TGTGCCAGTAGTATTGGGGGAAGGGGCAATCAGCCCCAGCATTTT. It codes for CASSIGGRGNQPQHF.

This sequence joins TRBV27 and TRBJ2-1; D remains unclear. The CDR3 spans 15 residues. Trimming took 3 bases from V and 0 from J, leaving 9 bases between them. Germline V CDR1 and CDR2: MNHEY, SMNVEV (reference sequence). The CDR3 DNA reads TGTGCCAGCAGTTTCAGCGCGAGCTCCTACAATGAGCAGTTCTTC. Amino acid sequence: CASSFSASSYNEQFF.

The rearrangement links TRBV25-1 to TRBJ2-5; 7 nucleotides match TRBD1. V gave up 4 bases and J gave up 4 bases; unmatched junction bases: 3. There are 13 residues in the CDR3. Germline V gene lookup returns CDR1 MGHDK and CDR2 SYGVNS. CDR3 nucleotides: TGTGCCAGCAGTGCAGGGGGAGCAGAGACCCAGTACTTC. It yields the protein CASSAGGAETQYF.

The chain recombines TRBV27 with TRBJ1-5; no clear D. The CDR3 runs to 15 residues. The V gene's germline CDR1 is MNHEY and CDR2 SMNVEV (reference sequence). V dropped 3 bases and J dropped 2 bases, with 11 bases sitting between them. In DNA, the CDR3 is TGTGCCAGCAGTTTGGTAGGGAATGGCAATCAGCCCCAGCATTTT. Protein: CASSLVGNGNQPQHF.

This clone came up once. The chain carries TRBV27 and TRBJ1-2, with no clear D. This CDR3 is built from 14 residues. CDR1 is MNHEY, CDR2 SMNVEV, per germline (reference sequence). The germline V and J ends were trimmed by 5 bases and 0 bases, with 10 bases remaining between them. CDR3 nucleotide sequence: TGTGCCAGCAGTGGACTAGGCGCTAACTATGGCTACACCTTC. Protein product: CASSGLGANYGYTF.

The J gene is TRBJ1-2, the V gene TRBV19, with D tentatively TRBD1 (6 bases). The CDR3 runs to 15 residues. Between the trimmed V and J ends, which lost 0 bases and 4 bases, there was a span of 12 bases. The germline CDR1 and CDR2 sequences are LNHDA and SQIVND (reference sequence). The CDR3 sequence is CASSIDLRGGYGYTF. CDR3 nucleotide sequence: TGTGCCAGTAGTATAGATCTCAGGGGCGGCTATGGCTACACCTTC.

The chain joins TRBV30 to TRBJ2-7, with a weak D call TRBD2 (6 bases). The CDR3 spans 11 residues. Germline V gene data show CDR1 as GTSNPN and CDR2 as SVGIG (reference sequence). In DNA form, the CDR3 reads TGTTGCGTCGGGCGGGGCCTAGAGCAGTACTTC. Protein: CCVGRGLEQYF. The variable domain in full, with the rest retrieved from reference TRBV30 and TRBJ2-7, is SQTIHQWPATLVQPVGSPLSLECTVEGTSNPNLYWYRQAAGRGLQLLFYSVGIGQISSEVPQNLSASRPQDRQFILSSKKLLLSDSGFYLCCVGRGLEQYFGPGTRLTVT.

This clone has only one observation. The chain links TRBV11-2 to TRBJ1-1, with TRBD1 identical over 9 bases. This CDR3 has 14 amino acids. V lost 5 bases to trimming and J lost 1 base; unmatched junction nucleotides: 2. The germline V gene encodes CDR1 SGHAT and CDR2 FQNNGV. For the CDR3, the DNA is TGTGCCAGCAGCCGACAGGGGGGGAACACTGAAGCTTTCTTT. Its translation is CASSRQGGNTEAFF.

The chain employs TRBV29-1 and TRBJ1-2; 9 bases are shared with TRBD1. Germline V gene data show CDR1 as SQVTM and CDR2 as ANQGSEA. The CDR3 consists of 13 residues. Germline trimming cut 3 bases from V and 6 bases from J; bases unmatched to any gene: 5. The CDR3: CSVETGGIDGYTF. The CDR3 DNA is TGCAGCGTTGAGACAGGGGGGATAGATGGCTACACCTTC.

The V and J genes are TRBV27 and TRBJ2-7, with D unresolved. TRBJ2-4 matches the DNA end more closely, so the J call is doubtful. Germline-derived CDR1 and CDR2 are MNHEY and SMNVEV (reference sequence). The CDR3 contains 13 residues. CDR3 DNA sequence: TGTGCCAGCAGCCCCCAGGTTGGAACCATTCAGTACTTC. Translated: CASSPQVGTIQYF.

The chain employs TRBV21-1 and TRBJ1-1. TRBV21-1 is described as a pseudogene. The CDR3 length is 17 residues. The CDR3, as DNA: TGTGCCAGCAGCAAAGGCGGCTACCGTTCCCCGAACACTGAAGCTTTCTTT. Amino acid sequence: CASSKGGYRSPNTEAFF.